Following are 6 T cell receptor beta chains from one sample sequenced in a study of T cells in Graves' hyperthyroidism and ophthalmopathy. RNA transcripts yielded amplified TCR beta CDR3 regions. The TCR CDR3 was amplified in a first-round RT-PCR using the HTBI primer set. Each CDR3 protein is one row after TCRdb ran MiXCR on the multiplex PCR reads. The sample carries fewer than 350,000 distinct CDR3 sequences, around 13% recorded once. Sequencing was done on a sample of blood. The source is a woman between 40 and 50 years old with Graves' hyperthyroidism.

The V and J genes are TRBV12-5 and TRBJ2-5, with 8 bases identical to TRBD2. V was clipped by 3 bases and J by 4 bases; unmatched bases: 1. CDR3 length: 13 amino acids. Germline V gene data show CDR1 as LGHNT and CDR2 as FRNRAP. In DNA, the CDR3 is TGTGCTAGTGGTTTAAGCGGGAGAGAGACCCAGTACTTC. Encoded protein: CASGLSGRETQYF.

This clonotype was recorded many times. V is TRBV7-9 and J is TRBJ1-6; no firm D call. This CDR3 has 14 amino acids. The germline V gene encodes CDR1 SEHNR and CDR2 FQNEAQ (reference sequence). Trimming took off 5 bases at V and 13 bases at J, with 18 bases between the two ends. CDR3 nucleotides: TGTGCCAGCAGCGACGGCGGCGGCCTCCGGCCCCTCCACTTT. It specifies CASSDGGGLRPLHF.

The chain carries TRBV10-3 and TRBJ2-2, with D perhaps being TRBD1 or TRBD2 (7 bases each). The germline V gene has CDR1 ENHRY and CDR2 SYGVKD. This CDR3 comprises 14 residues. The germline V and J ends were trimmed by 10 bases and 0 bases, with 12 bases remaining between them. The CDR3 nucleotides are TGTGCCACCAGCGGGACAGCGAACACCGGGGAGCTGTTTTTT. Protein sequence: CATSGTANTGELFF.

Only a few counts were recorded for this clonotype. The chain carries TRBV6-1 and TRBJ2-7; 8 bases are shared with TRBD2. This CDR3 is built from 16 residues. The germline gives CDR1 MNHNS, CDR2 SASEGT. J was trimmed by 2 bases and V by 6 bases; bases with no gene match: 12. The CDR3 DNA reads TGTGCCAGCAGCCGGAGTTTAGCGGGGATCACCTACGAGCAGTACTTC. Protein: CASSRSLAGITYEQYF.

V gene TRBV27 combines with J gene TRBJ2-2; tentatively, D is TRBD1 (5 bases). V lost 3 bases, J lost 0 bases, and 26 bases lay in between. The CDR3 is made up of 21 amino acids. Per germline, CDR1 MNHEY and CDR2 SMNVEV (reference sequence). The CDR3 region is CASSFWPPTMTDTPNTGELFF. The CDR3 bases are TGTGCCAGCAGTTTTTGGCCCCCTACAATGACAGATACTCCGAACACCGGGGAGCTGTTTTTT.

The chain carries TRBV5-5 and TRBJ2-4, with D unresolved. Germline CDR1 SGHKS, CDR2 YYEKEE (reference sequence). The V and J ends lost 0 bases and 8 bases respectively, with 6 bases between them. The CDR3 totals 12 residues. The CDR3: CASSLEVDIQYF. The CDR3 coding sequence is TGTGCCAGCAGCTTGGAAGTAGACATTCAGTACTTC.